The 10 T cell receptor beta chains below come from one sample, sequenced in a study of beta chain features in type 1 diabetes. The study's findings and limits: Type 1 diabetes patients showed a moderate but significant shortening of TCRB CDR3s in all four CD4+ subsets.

The isolated RNA, all of it, was reverse transcribed, so expressed TCRB transcripts were what got sequenced. Generated by immunoSEQ multiplex PCR, the TCRdb table keeps only in-frame clones and is missing some. The sample shows hundreds of thousands of clones, around an eighth of them seen only once. For these receptors, no antigen is known. The sequencing input was naive CD4+ T cells from blood. These receptors all stem from a man between 18 and 29 years old with type 1 diabetes.

Worth noting for this clone: This same CDR3 is encoded by further DNA sequences in the sample. This sequence joins TRBV5-1 and TRBJ2-7; perhaps TRBD1 as D (5 bases). V lost 4 bases to trimming and J lost 5 bases, with 13 bases between them. The CDR3 covers 13 residues. Germline assignment: CDR1 SGHRS and CDR2 YFSETQ. The CDR3 DNA reads as TGCGCCAGCAGCGGGCAGGGTATCGACGAGCAGTACTTC. Translation: CASSGQGIDEQYF.

This clone was seen only a few times. Other nucleotide sequences from this sample produce the same CDR3. V usage is TRBV29-1 and J usage is TRBJ1-1; unclear D gene. In germline, CDR1 is SQVTM, CDR2 ANQGSEA. CDR3 length: 10 residues. V lost 6 bases, J lost 2 bases, and 4 bases lay in between. The CDR3, as DNA: TGCAGCGTGGGAAACACTGAAGCTTTCTTT. This encodes CSVGNTEAFF.

J is TRBJ2-5 and V is TRBV13, with a possible D match to TRBD1 (6 bases). The length of the CDR3 is 15 residues. V gave up 3 bases and J gave up 2 bases, with 13 bases separating them. Germline CDR1 and CDR2: PRHDT and FYEKMQ (reference sequence). The DNA for the CDR3 is TGTGCCAGCAGCTTGGCTAGGGGACATCAAGAGACCCAGTACTTC. The encoded protein is CASSLARGHQETQYF.

This clone was counted between two and nine times. The gene calls are TRBV9 and TRBJ2-5; 10 bases line up with TRBD2. Trimming cost V 3 bases and J 1 base; bases outside gene matches: 12. The CDR3 contains 18 residues. Germline V CDR1 and CDR2: SGDLS, YYNGEE. As DNA, the CDR3 is TGTGCCAGCAGCGAGACCCCCGGGGTAGCGGGGGGCCAAGAGACCCAGTACTTC. Its translation: CASSETPGVAGGQETQYF.

Concerning this clone itself: Other DNA sequences of this sample code for an identical CDR3. The J gene is TRBJ1-1, the V gene TRBV7-9; D is ambiguous. Germline values: CDR1 SEHNR, CDR2 FQNEAQ (reference sequence). This CDR3 region has 16 residues. V lost 1 base and J 0 bases, leaving 12 bases between the germline ends. The CDR3 DNA follows: TGTGCCAGCAGCTTAGGGGCAGGTAGTATGAACACTGAAGCTTTCTTT. It codes for CASSLGAGSMNTEAFF.

This clone was observed a few times. Relative to the germline gene, one junction end is altered; a read error may explain this. The V and J genes are TRBV5-4 and TRBJ2-1, with TRBD1 matching over 9 bases. Germline-derived CDR1 and CDR2 are SGHNT and YYREEE (reference sequence). The CDR3 loop spans 15 amino acids. The CDR3 coding sequence is TGTGCCAGCAGCCTATCACAGGGGGCAGGCAATGAGCAGCTCTTC. Translation gives CASSLSQGAGNEQLF.

This clone appeared a few times. The CDR3 DNA reads TGTGCCACCCAGTCCCGGGAGGGGAACATTCAGTACTTC. Protein: CATQSREGNIQYF. The chain couples TRBV2 to TRBJ2-4; 8 bases line up with TRBD2. CDR3 length: 13 residues. J was trimmed by 7 bases and V by 10 bases; bases with no gene match: 9. Germline assignment: CDR1 SNHLY and CDR2 FYNNEI.

This clone has just a few counts. The chain links TRBV6-5 to TRBJ1-5; D not resolved. Trimming left V 4 bases short and J 0 bases short, with 7 bases between. Germline loops: CDR1 MNHEY, CDR2 SVGAGI. The CDR3 runs to 14 residues. The CDR3 bases are TGTGCCAGCAGTTGGAGTGATAGCAATCAGCCCCAGCATTTT. As protein: CASSWSDSNQPQHF.

The rearrangement links TRBV9 to TRBJ1-2; 7 nucleotides match TRBD1. The CDR3 extends over 15 amino acids. V shed 0 bases, J shed 8 bases, and the junction held 10 bases outside the gene matches. The germline V gene encodes CDR1 SGDLS and CDR2 YYNGEE. The CDR3 sequence: CASSVDEGAAGGYTF. The CDR3 DNA is TGTGCCAGCAGCGTAGACGAGGGGGCGGCTGGCGGCTACACCTTC.

This clone has just a few counts. The sample carries other DNA sequences with the same CDR3. This chain connects TRBV9 to TRBJ2-1; TRBD2 matches 10 bases. Per the germline V gene, CDR1 is SGDLS and CDR2 is YYNGEE. V dropped 4 bases and J dropped 4; count of bases not matched to a gene: 5. The CDR3 extends over 15 amino acids. CDR3 sequence (DNA): TGTGCCAGCAGCTCCGGACTAGCGGCGTACAATGAGCAGTTCTTC. The encoded protein is CASSSGLAAYNEQFF.